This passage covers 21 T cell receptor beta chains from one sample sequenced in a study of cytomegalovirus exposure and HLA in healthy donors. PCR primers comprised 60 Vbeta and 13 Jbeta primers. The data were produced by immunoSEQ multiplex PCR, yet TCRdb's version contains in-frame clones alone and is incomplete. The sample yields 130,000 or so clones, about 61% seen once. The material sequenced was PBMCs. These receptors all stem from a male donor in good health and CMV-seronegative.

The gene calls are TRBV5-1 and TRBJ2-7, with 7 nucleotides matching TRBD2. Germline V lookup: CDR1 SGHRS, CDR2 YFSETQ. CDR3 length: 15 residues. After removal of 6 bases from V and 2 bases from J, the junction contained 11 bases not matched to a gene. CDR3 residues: CASTPLASGTYEQYF. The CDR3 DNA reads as TGCGCCAGCACTCCTTTGGCTAGCGGAACCTACGAGCAGTACTTC. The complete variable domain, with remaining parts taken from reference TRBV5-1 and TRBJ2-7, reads KAGVTQTPRYLIKTRGQQVTLSCSPISGHRSVSWYQQTPGQGLQFLFEYFSETQRNKGNFPGRFSGRQFSNSRSEMNVSTLELGDSALYLCASTPLASGTYEQYFGPGTRLTVT.

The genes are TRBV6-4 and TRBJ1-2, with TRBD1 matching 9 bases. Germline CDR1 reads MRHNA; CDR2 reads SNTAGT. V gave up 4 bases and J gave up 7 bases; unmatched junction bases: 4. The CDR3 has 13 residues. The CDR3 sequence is CASSGQGEGGYTF. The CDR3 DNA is TGTGCCAGCAGTGGACAGGGGGAGGGTGGCTACACCTTC.

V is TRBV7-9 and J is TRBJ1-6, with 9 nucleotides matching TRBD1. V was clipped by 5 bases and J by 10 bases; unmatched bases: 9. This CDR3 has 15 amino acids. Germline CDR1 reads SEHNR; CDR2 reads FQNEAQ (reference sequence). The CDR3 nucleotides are TGTGCCAGCAGCCAAATGGACAGGGGATTCTCACCCCTCCACTTT. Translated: CASSQMDRGFSPLHF.

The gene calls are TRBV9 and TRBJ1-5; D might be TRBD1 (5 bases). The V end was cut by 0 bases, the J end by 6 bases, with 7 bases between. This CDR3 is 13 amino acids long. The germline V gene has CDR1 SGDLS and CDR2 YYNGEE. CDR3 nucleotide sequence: TGTGCCAGCAGCGTAGATCAGGGTCAGCCCCAGCATTTT. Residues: CASSVDQGQPQHF.

CDR3 DNA sequence: TGTGCCTCCAATCCCGGGACACAGAACACTGAAGCTTTCTTT. It translates to CASNPGTQNTEAFF. The chain has TRBV19 and TRBJ1-1; D perhaps matches TRBD1 (6 bases). The CDR3 consists of 14 residues. Germline V gene sequence: CDR1 LNHDA, CDR2 SQIVND (reference sequence). V lost 11 bases and J lost 1, with 17 bases in between.

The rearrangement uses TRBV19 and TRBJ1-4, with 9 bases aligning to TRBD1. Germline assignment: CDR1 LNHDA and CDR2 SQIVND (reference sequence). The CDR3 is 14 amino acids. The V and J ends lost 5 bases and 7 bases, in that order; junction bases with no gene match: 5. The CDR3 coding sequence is TGTGCCAGTAGTCCGGGACAGGGAGGTGAAAAACTGTTTTTT. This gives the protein CASSPGQGGEKLFF.

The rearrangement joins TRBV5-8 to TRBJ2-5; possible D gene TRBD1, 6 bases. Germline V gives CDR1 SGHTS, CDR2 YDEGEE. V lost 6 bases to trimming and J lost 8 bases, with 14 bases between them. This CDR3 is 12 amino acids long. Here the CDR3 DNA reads TGTGCCAGCACACCTCGACAGGCCACCCAGTACTTC. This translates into CASTPRQATQYF.

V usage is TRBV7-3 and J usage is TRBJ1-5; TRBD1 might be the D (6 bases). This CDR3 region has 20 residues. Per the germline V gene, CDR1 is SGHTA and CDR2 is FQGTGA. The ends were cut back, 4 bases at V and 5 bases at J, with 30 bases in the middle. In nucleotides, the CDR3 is TGTGCCAGCAGCTCAGGTGGGATAATCCCAACAGGGTCAGCGGATCAGCCCCAGCATTTT. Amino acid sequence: CASSSGGIIPTGSADQPQHF.

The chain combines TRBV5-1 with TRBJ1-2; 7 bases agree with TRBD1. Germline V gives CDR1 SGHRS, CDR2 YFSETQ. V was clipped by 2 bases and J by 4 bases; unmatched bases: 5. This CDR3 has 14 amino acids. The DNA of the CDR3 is TGCGCCAGCAGCTTAGAGGGGGCTGGCTATGGCTACACCTTC. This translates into CASSLEGAGYGYTF.

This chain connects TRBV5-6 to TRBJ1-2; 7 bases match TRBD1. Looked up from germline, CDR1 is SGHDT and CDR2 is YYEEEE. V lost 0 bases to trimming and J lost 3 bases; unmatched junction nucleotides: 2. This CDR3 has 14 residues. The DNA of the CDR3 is TGTGCCAGCAGCTTGGGGGACAGATACTATGGCTACACCTTC. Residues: CASSLGDRYYGYTF.

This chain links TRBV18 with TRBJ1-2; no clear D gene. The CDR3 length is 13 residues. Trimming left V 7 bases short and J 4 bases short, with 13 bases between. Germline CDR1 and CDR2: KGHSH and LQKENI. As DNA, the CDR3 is TGTGCCAGCTGCGAGGCCAACCTCTATGGCTACACCTTC. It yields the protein CASCEANLYGYTF.

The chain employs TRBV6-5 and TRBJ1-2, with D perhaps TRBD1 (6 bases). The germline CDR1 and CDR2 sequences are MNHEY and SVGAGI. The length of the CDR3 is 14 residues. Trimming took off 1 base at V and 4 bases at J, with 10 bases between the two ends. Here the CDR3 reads CASSYLGASYGYTF. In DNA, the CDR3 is TGTGCCAGCAGTTACTTGGGGGCCAGCTATGGCTACACCTTC.

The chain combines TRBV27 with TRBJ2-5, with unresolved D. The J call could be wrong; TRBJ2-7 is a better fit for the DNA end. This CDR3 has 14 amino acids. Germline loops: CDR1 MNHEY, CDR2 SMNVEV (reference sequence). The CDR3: CASSFAQADYEQYF. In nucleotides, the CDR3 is TGTGCCAGCAGTTTTGCTCAGGCCGACTACGAGCAGTACTTC.

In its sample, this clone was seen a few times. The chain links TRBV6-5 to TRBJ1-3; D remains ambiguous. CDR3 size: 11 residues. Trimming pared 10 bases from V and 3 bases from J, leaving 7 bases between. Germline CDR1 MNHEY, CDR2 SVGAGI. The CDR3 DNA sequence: TGTGCCACCCTACGTGGAAACACCATATATTTT. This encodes CATLRGNTIYF.

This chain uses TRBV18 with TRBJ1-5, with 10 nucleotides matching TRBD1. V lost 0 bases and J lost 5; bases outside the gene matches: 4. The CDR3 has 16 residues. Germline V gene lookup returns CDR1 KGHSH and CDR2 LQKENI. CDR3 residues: CASSPPGQGIYQPQHF. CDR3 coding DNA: TGTGCCAGCTCACCACCGGGACAGGGGATTTATCAGCCCCAGCATTTT.

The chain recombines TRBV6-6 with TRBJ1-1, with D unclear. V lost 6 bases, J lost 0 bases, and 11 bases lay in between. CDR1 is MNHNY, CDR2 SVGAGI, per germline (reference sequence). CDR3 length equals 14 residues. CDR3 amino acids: CASSLGSMNTEAFF. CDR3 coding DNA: TGTGCCAGCAGCCTAGGGAGCATGAACACTGAAGCTTTCTTT.

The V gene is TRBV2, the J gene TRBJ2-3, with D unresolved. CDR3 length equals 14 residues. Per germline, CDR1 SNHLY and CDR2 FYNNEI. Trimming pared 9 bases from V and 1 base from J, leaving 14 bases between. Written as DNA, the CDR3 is TGTGCCAGAACTGATAGCCACGGCACAGATACGCAGTATTTT. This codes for CARTDSHGTDTQYF.

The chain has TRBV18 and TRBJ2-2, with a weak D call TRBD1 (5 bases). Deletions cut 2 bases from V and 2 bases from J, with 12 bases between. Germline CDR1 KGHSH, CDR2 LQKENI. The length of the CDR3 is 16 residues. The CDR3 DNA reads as TGTGCCAGCTCACCAACATCGCAGGGAAACACCGGGGAGCTGTTTTTT. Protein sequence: CASSPTSQGNTGELFF.

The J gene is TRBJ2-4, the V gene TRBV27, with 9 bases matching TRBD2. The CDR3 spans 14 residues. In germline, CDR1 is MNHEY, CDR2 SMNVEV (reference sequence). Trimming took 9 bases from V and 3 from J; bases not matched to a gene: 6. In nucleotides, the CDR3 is TGTGCCAGTAGACTAGCGGCATTCAAAAACATTCAGTACTTC. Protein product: CASRLAAFKNIQYF.

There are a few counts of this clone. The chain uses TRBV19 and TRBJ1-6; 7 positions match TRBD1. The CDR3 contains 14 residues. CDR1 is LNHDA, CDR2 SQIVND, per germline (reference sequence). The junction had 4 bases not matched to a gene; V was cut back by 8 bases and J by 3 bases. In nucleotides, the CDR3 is TGTGCCAGTGCAGGGGGAAACTATAATTCACCCCTCCACTTT. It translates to CASAGGNYNSPLHF.

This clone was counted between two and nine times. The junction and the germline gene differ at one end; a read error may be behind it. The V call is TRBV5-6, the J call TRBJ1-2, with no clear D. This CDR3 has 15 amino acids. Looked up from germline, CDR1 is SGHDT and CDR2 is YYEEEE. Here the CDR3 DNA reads TGTGCCAGCACCTTGGGGATCGGAGAGAACTATGGCTACACCTTC. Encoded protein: CASTLGIGENYGYTF.